Described below is a single TCR beta chain sequence and its context. Its antigen is as yet unknown. Profiled with immunoSEQ multiplex PCR; TCRdb holds only in-frame clones, not every one. The sample consists of around 350,000 clones, about 90% of them appearing once. This sample stems from a study of Ad26.COV2.S vaccination and SARS-CoV-2 variants. Study outcomes and limitations: Substantial post-vaccination breadth of spike-specific CD8+ and CD4+ T cell responses was reported.

The CDR3 is 16 amino acids. V was clipped by 3 bases and J by 1 base, with 15 bases between them. Germline-derived CDR1 and CDR2 are MNHEY and SVGAGI. The receptor was derived from a human donor who had recovered from COVID-19. The chain links TRBV6-5 to TRBJ1-1; D possibly corresponds to TRBD1 (5 bases). Sequenced material: peripheral blood, taken after recovery from COVID-19. CDR3 region: CASSYSANGANTEAFF. CDR3 coding DNA: TGTGCCAGCAGTTATTCAGCAAATGGGGCGAACACTGAAGCTTTCTTT.